This TCR beta chain was sequenced during a study of identical twins. One entry per CDR3 protein, called by TCRdb with MiXCR from the 5' RACE reads. The data contain some 200,000 distinct CDR3 sequences, 6% to 9% of them singletons. Broader study findings: Models underestimated out-of-frame TCR alpha sharing in monozygotic twins.

CDR3 length: 17 residues. The germline gives CDR1 MDHEN, CDR2 SYDVKM. Losses at the gene ends were 5 bases for V and 6 bases for J; bases not matched to a gene: 9. This clonotype was seen repeatedly, ten times or more. Its target is not known. These sequences were also reported in another study, on yellow fever vaccine responses in identical twins.

V is TRBV28 and J is TRBJ2-1, with 14 nucleotides matching TRBD2. The sequence was obtained from a woman aged 18-29 years in good health. Source material: memory (CD45RO+) T cells sorted from blood. For the CDR3, the DNA is TGTGCCAGCAGTCCGAGGACTAGCGGGAGGCCCCGCAATGAGCAGTTCTTC. Translated: CASSPRTSGRPRNEQFF.